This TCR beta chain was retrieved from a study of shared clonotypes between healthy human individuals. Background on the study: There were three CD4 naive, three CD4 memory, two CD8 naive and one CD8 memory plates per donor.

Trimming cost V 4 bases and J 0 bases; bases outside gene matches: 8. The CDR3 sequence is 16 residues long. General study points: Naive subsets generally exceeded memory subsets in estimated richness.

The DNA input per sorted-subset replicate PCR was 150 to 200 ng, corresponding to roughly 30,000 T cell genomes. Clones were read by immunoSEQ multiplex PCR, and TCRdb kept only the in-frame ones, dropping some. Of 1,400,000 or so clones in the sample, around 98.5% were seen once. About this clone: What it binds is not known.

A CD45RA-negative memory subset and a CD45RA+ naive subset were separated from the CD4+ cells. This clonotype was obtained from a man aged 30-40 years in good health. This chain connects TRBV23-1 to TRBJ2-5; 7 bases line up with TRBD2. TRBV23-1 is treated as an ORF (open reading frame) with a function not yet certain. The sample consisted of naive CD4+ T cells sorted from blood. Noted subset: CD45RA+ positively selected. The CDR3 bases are TGCGCCAGCAGTCCCCCTAGCGGAAACGACCAAGAGACCCAGTACTTC. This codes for CASSPPSGNDQETQYF.